This T cell receptor (beta chain) originates from a study of blood T cell repertoires in COVID-19. Cohorts were assigned according to the clinical history that participants reported. CDR3 length equals 16 residues. Germline loops: CDR1 GTSNPN, CDR2 SVGIG (reference sequence). Trimming cost V 3 bases and J 7 bases; bases outside gene matches: 11. In the original workflow: Reference gene primers were amplified, and this amplification served to estimate nucleated cell counts. Clones were read by immunoSEQ multiplex PCR, and TCRdb kept only the in-frame ones, dropping some. The D gene and trimming were derived from the DNA, and the V and J assignments and clone size from that table. The table records nearly 200,000 clones, about 86% of them present only once.

Sequencing input: PBMCs or T cells enriched from blood (not recorded which). This rearrangement joins TRBV30 to TRBJ2-1; 11 nucleotides agree with TRBD2. The TCR was taken from a man in his forties who had recovered from COVID-19. CDR3 nucleotides: TGTGCCTGGAGAGGTGGTAGCGGGGGGGCGAGGAATGAGCAGTTCTTC. This translates into CAWRGGSGGARNEQFF. Full variable domain (rest looked up from reference TRBV30 and TRBJ2-1): SQTIHQWPATLVQPVGSPLSLECTVEGTSNPNLYWYRQAAGRGLQLLFYSVGIGQISSEVPQNLSASRPQDRQFILSSKKLLLSDSGFYLCAWRGGSGGARNEQFFGPGTRLTVL.